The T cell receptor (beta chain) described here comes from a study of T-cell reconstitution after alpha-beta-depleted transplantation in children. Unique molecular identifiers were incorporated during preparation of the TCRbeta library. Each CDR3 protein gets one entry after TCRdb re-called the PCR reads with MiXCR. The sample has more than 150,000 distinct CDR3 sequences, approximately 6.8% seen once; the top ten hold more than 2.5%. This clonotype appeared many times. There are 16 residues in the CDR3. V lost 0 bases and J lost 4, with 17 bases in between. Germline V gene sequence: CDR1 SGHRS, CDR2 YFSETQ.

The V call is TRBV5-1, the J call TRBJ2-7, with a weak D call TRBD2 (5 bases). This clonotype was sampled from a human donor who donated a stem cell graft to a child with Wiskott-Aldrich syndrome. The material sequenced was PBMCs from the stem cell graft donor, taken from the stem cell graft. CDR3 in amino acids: CASSLAEEARRYEQYF. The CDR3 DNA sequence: TGCGCCAGCAGCTTGGCCGAGGAGGCTAGGAGGTACGAGCAGTACTTC.